The next 13 T cell receptor beta chains were all read from a single sample in a study of spatial heterogeneity in lung cancer. Via MiXCR, TCRdb re-called the 5' RACE reads, giving one row per CDR3 protein. The data show around 27,000 distinct CDR3 sequences, over 5% seen once. The time point was: blood at routine non-recurrence follow-up after resection. Source: PBMCs, taken at follow-up. The receptor set was obtained from a female donor with early-stage non-small cell lung cancer.

This clonotype was recorded at least ten times. This rearrangement joins TRBV9 to TRBJ2-2; D remains unclear. CDR1 is SGDLS and CDR2 is YYNGEE in the germline V gene. V lost 4 bases to trimming and J lost 5 bases, with 15 bases between them. CDR3 length: 15 amino acids. In DNA form, the CDR3 reads TGTGCCAGCAGCCCTCCAGGTCCCATGACCGGGGAGCTGTTTTTT. Encoded protein: CASSPPGPMTGELFF.

Ten or more counts support this clonotype. V gene TRBV4-2 combines with J gene TRBJ2-3, with D unclear. Trimming took 6 bases from V and 2 from J, leaving 9 bases between them. The germline V gene encodes CDR1 LGHNA and CDR2 YNFKEQ. The CDR3 extends over 13 amino acids. The CDR3 region has the DNA TGTGCCAGCAGGGACCAATCCACAGATACGCAGTATTTT. Its translation is CASRDQSTDTQYF.

The sample holds many counts of this clonotype. V and J are TRBV20-1 and TRBJ1-1; D unclear. Germline V lookup: CDR1 DFQATT, CDR2 SNEGSKA (reference sequence). This CDR3 spans 14 amino acids. The ends were cut back, 0 bases at V and 2 bases at J, with 10 bases in the middle. The CDR3 DNA is TGCAGTGCTAGAGATAGAAGGGTCAACACTGAAGCTTTCTTT. Translation: CSARDRRVNTEAFF.

This clonotype has at least ten counts. The chain couples TRBV25-1 to TRBJ1-1, with unresolved D. V dropped 1 base and J dropped 11 bases, with 20 bases sitting between them. CDR1 and CDR2 (germline): MGHDK, SYGVNS. The CDR3 extends over 15 amino acids. The CDR3 reads CASSELGKGSSDAFF. CDR3 DNA sequence: TGTGCCAGCAGTGAATTAGGGAAGGGAAGTTCGGACGCTTTCTTT.

The rearrangement uses TRBV7-2 and TRBJ2-5, with D perhaps matching TRBD1 (5 bases). Germline V CDR1 and CDR2: SGHTA, FQGNSA. The CDR3 spans 15 residues. V was trimmed by 6 bases and J by 4 bases, leaving 18 bases between them. The CDR3 loop reads CASSSLGQFGETQYF. The CDR3 DNA sequence: TGTGCCAGCAGTTCCCTGGGGCAATTCGGAGAGACCCAGTACTTC.

This clonotype came up many times. An end of the junction differs from the germline gene, which may be a read error. This chain connects TRBV4-2 to TRBJ2-1; 12 bases align to TRBD2. The CDR3 consists of 19 residues. Looked up from germline, CDR1 is LGHNA and CDR2 is YNFKEQ. The CDR3 DNA follows: TGTGCCAGCAGCCAAGCGGCTAGCGGGGGGGCCTTCTCCAACAATGAGCAGTTCTTC. Amino acids: CASSQAASGGAFSNNEQFF.

In its sample, this clonotype was seen a few times. The rearrangement links TRBV7-2 to TRBJ2-5; D not resolved. The length of the CDR3 is 13 residues. Germline CDR1 SGHTA, CDR2 FQGNSA. The germline V and J ends were trimmed by 1 base and 2 bases, with 5 bases remaining between them. DNA for the CDR3: TGTGCCAGCAGCTTAGGGATGCAAGAGACCCAGTACTTC. It specifies CASSLGMQETQYF.

This clonotype was observed many times. The J gene is TRBJ2-7, the V gene TRBV28; perhaps TRBD2 as D (6 bases). Per the germline V gene, CDR1 is MDHEN and CDR2 is SYDVKM. Trimming left V 10 bases short and J 3 bases short, with 10 bases between. The CDR3 consists of 11 residues. DNA for the CDR3: TGTGCCACGGGGGTAATCTACGAGCAGTACTTC. It is translated as CATGVIYEQYF.

This clonotype was counted at least ten times. This sequence joins TRBV7-2 and TRBJ1-1, with D maybe TRBD1 (5 bases). Trimming left V 1 base short and J 1 base short, with 16 bases between. Germline V gene lookup returns CDR1 SGHTA and CDR2 FQGNSA. The CDR3 covers 17 residues. The CDR3 DNA reads TGTGCCAGCAGCTTAGGTCCAGGGCCGGTAAGGAACACTGAAGCTTTCTTT. It is translated as CASSLGPGPVRNTEAFF. The whole variable domain, filled in from reference TRBV7-2 and TRBJ1-1, reads GAGVSQSPSNKVTEKGKDVELRCDPISGHTALYWYRQSLGQGLEFLIYFQGNSAPDKSGLPSDRFSAERTGGSVSTLTIQRTQQEDSAVYLCASSLGPGPVRNTEAFFGQGTRLTVV.

This chain's CDR3 is CASSFRTFEAFF. The CDR3 DNA sequence: TGTGCCAGCAGTTTCCGGACGTTTGAAGCTTTCTTT. The chain recombines TRBV6-5 with TRBJ1-1; D not certain. CDR3 length: 12 amino acids. From germline, CDR1 is MNHEY and CDR2 SVGAGI. The V end lost 4 bases, the J end lost 7 bases, and 10 bases lay between the germline ends.

There are many counts of this clonotype. The CDR3 sequence is CASSLSDSNQPQHF. DNA for the CDR3: TGTGCCAGCAGTTTAAGTGATAGCAATCAGCCCCAGCATTTT. J is TRBJ1-5 and V is TRBV28; D not resolved. In germline, CDR1 is MDHEN, CDR2 SYDVKM. The CDR3 contains 14 residues. The V and J ends lost 2 bases and 0 bases respectively, with 5 bases between them. Filled out from reference TRBV28 and TRBJ1-5, the complete variable domain reads DVKVTQSSRYLVKRTGEKVFLECVQDMDHENMFWYRQDPGLGLRLIYFSYDVKMKEKGDIPEGYSVSREKKERFSLILESASTNQTSMYLCASSLSDSNQPQHFGDGTRLSIL.

The CDR3 is CASSYGSSWTEAFF. The CDR3 DNA is TGTGCCAGCAGTTATGGGTCAAGCTGGACTGAAGCTTTCTTT. This chain links TRBV6-5 with TRBJ1-1, with D hard to call. With 3 bases removed from V and 5 bases from J, the gap between germline ends came to 13 bases. Germline-derived CDR1 and CDR2 are MNHEY and SVGAGI. The CDR3 runs 14 residues.

This clonotype was observed a few times. The CDR3 here is CASIPGGGRMNTEAFF. The CDR3 DNA follows: TGTGCCAGCATCCCAGGCGGGGGGCGCATGAACACTGAAGCTTTCTTT. V usage is TRBV7-9 and J usage is TRBJ1-1, with D maybe TRBD1 (6 bases). The CDR3 sequence is 16 residues long. Trimming shortened V by 7 bases and J by 0 bases, and 18 bases separated the two germline ends. Looked up from germline, CDR1 is SEHNR and CDR2 is FQNEAQ (reference sequence).